The text below deals with one T cell receptor (beta chain). Its antigen is not known. There were about 6 milliliters of peripheral blood drawn at each of two time points. V dropped 0 bases and J dropped 0; count of bases not matched to a gene: 3. The CDR3 is 15 residues long. Germline values: CDR1 SGHRS, CDR2 YFSETQ. Multiplex PCR in two rounds served to amplify TCR beta CDR3 from genomic DNA. Every TRBV and TRBJ gene had its own specific primer in first-round PCR. TCRdb re-called the multiplex PCR reads through MiXCR, storing one row per CDR3 protein. The sample consists of roughly 23,000 distinct CDR3 sequences, about 40% of them appearing once. The data derive from a study of prognosis after radiotherapy for stage I lung cancer. The study's findings and limits: Unique TCR clone counts were lower following stereotactic body radiation therapy (median roughly 9,900 versus 7,200).

Material: PBMCs, obtained before or after stereotactic body radiation therapy (not recorded which). The TCR sequence derives from a donor at least 50 years old with non-small cell lung cancer. The chain joins TRBV5-1 to TRBJ2-7, with 7 bases that match TRBD2. The CDR3 region is CASSLGLADSYEQYF. Here the CDR3 DNA reads TGCGCCAGCAGCTTGGGACTAGCTGACTCCTACGAGCAGTACTTC.